These 28 T cell receptor beta chains share one sample of origin, sequenced in a study of post-analysis software for immune sequencing data. Incorporated into the TCR beta cDNA libraries were unique molecular identifiers, which served to reduce PCR and sequencing biases. TCRdb re-called the PCR reads with MiXCR, one entry per CDR3 protein. The sample includes 750,000 to 950,000 distinct CDR3 sequences, roughly 50% seen only once; the top ten take 4.6%. No cognate antigen is known for these TCRs. Whole-study results and caveats: Four or five TRBV segments, TRBV5-6, TRBV5-1 and TRBV20-1 among them, were found more frequent in patients than controls.

The sequencing sample was made of blood. Every receptor here comes from a girl aged 10 to 17 with multiple sclerosis.

The chain couples TRBV12-3 or TRBV12-4 to TRBJ1-6; D remains unclear. The CDR3 extends over 12 amino acids. Trimming removed 4 bases at V and 7 bases at J, with 5 bases between. The CDR3 loop is CASSSGNSPLHF. CDR3 nucleotides: TGTGCCAGCAGTTCCGGAAATTCACCCCTCCACTTT.

Comments on this clonotype: This CDR3 is missing its conserved last phenylalanine or tryptophan, likely due to a read error. The DNA is left out, because the CDR3 cannot be placed on it with certainty; the CDR3 is given as TCRdb lists it. The chain combines TRBV7-9 with TRBJ2-4; no DNA check was done on the table's D call, TRBD2. Germline V CDR1 and CDR2: SEHNR, FQNEAQ (reference sequence). The CDR3 numbers 19 amino acids, ends counted. CDR3 sequence: CASSPPLGGRAGYQKHSVL.

In its sample, this clonotype was seen a few times. The chain joins TRBV5-1 to TRBJ2-4; TRBD1 matches 11 bases. The CDR3 consists of 15 residues. V shed 4 bases, J shed 7 bases, and the junction held 7 bases outside the gene matches. Looked up from germline, CDR1 is SGHRS and CDR2 is YFSETQ. The CDR3 DNA follows: TGCGCCAGCAGCGTATCCGGGACAGGGGGGAACATTCAGTACTTC. It specifies CASSVSGTGGNIQYF.

The chain is built from TRBV5-1 and TRBJ1-1, with 10 bases matching TRBD1. The CDR3 spans 14 residues. V dropped 5 bases and J dropped 7; count of bases not matched to a gene: 8. Germline V CDR1 and CDR2: SGHRS, YFSETQ. DNA of the CDR3: TGCGCCAGCAGTCACAGACAGGGGGCGGATGAAGCTTTCTTT. Its translation: CASSHRQGADEAFF.

The V call is TRBV6-2 or TRBV6-3, the J call TRBJ2-1; TRBD2 aligns across 8 bases. CDR3 length equals 12 residues. Germline assignment: CDR1 MNHEY and CDR2 SVGEGT. V lost 8 bases and J lost 7; bases outside the gene matches: 4. The CDR3 loop reads CASRGGRNEQFF. CDR3 DNA: TGTGCCAGCCGCGGGGGGCGAAATGAGCAGTTCTTC.

The CDR3: CASRIPGNSPLHF. CDR3 sequence (DNA): TGTGCCAGCAGAATCCCAGGGAATTCACCCCTCCACTTT. The chain has TRBV12-3 or TRBV12-4 and TRBJ1-6, with a possible D match to TRBD1 (5 bases). The V end lost 6 bases, the J end lost 7 bases, and 10 bases lay between the germline ends. This CDR3 contains 13 residues.

The rearrangement joins TRBV7-3 to TRBJ1-1; 8 bases match TRBD1. The CDR3 spans 14 residues. The germline CDR1 and CDR2 sequences are SGHTA and FQGTGA. V lost 5 bases, J lost 1 base, and 3 bases stayed unmatched. The DNA of the CDR3 is TGTGCCAGCAGCGTAGGACAGGGGAACACTGAAGCTTTCTTT. This encodes CASSVGQGNTEAFF.

The V call is TRBV3-1, the J call TRBJ1-2; D gene uncertain. Germline CDR1 reads LGHDT; CDR2 reads YNNKEL (reference sequence). Trimming removed 0 bases from V and 2 bases from J, with 13 bases in between. The CDR3 length is 16 residues. CDR3 in amino acids: CASSQDWKETNYGYTF. The CDR3 DNA is TGTGCCAGCAGCCAAGATTGGAAGGAGACCAACTATGGCTACACCTTC.

CDR3 region: CASSSTRTGQVTDTQYF. CDR3 nucleotides: TGTGCCAGCAGTTCCACCCGGACTGGACAGGTCACAGATACGCAGTATTTT. The rearrangement uses TRBV12-3 or TRBV12-4 and TRBJ2-3, with 7 bases matching TRBD1. CDR3 size: 17 residues. V lost 4 bases to trimming and J lost 2 bases; unmatched junction nucleotides: 12.

This chain connects TRBV15 to TRBJ2-5, with D possibly matching TRBD1 (5 bases). V lost 0 bases to trimming and J lost 1 base, with 12 bases between them. CDR1 is LNHNV and CDR2 is YYDKDF in the germline V gene (reference sequence). The CDR3 sequence is 16 residues long. CDR3 in amino acids: CATSRDPAGLQETQYF. Here the CDR3 DNA reads TGTGCCACCAGCAGAGATCCAGCAGGGCTCCAAGAGACCCAGTACTTC.

This clonotype occurred a few times. The chain uses TRBV7-9 and TRBJ2-7, with D tentatively TRBD1 (6 bases). Germline CDR1 is SEHNR and CDR2 is FQNEAQ (reference sequence). Trimming took 5 bases from V and 3 from J, leaving 14 bases between them. The CDR3 is 14 residues long. In DNA, the CDR3 is TGTGCCAGCAGCCCTAGAAGGACAGACTACGAGCAGTACTTC. This sequence encodes CASSPRRTDYEQYF.

V and J are TRBV20-1 and TRBJ2-7; 10 bases agree with TRBD1. From germline, CDR1 is DFQATT and CDR2 SNEGSKA (reference sequence). The CDR3 consists of 15 residues. J gave up 1 base and V 5 bases, and 8 bases lay outside the gene matches. The CDR3 DNA sequence: TGCAGTGCTCCGATTCAGGGACAGGGGTCCTACGAGCAGTACTTC. Its protein is CSAPIQGQGSYEQYF.

This clonotype has just a few counts. The gene calls are TRBV29-1 and TRBJ2-1; D gene ambiguous. The ends were cut back, 8 bases at V and 0 bases at J, with 11 bases in the middle. The CDR3 has 13 residues. Germline CDR1 is SQVTM and CDR2 is ANQGSEA. CDR3 in DNA: TGCAGCTTCTCGACCCCCTCCTACAATGAGCAGTTCTTC. As protein: CSFSTPSYNEQFF.

V usage is TRBV5-1 and J usage is TRBJ2-1; D remains ambiguous. This CDR3 spans 12 amino acids. Deletions cut 4 bases from V and 7 bases from J, with 9 bases between. Germline V gives CDR1 SGHRS, CDR2 YFSETQ. CDR3 sequence (DNA): TGCGCCAGCAGCCCCATGGGTAATGAGCAGTTCTTC. Translating it yields CASSPMGNEQFF.

The chain uses TRBV28 and TRBJ2-7; D perhaps matches TRBD1 (5 bases). The CDR3 sequence is 14 residues long. Germline V gives CDR1 MDHEN, CDR2 SYDVKM. V shed 10 bases and J shed 7 bases, with 23 bases lying between them. CDR3 in amino acids: CANRMRPPSGEQYF. CDR3 bases: TGTGCCAACAGGATGAGGCCCCCTTCGGGTGAGCAGTACTTC.

A few counts support this clonotype. The chain has TRBV20-1 and TRBJ2-5, with D uncertain. V was shortened by 1 base and J by 5 bases, with 23 bases between the two germline ends. The CDR3 contains 17 residues. Germline assignment: CDR1 DFQATT and CDR2 SNEGSKA (reference sequence). For the CDR3, the DNA is TGCAGTGCTAGAGCAGATAATGCCCGGAGAATTTCGGAGACCCAGTACTTC. Translated, it gives CSARADNARRISETQYF.

The chain links TRBV6-5 to TRBJ1-2; 9 nucleotides line up with TRBD1. Looked up from germline, CDR1 is MNHEY and CDR2 is SVGAGI. V shed 6 bases, J shed 8 bases, and the junction held 10 bases outside the gene matches. The CDR3 is 14 residues long. The CDR3 loop reads CASRPPGTGNGYTF. CDR3 in DNA: TGTGCCAGCAGGCCCCCCGGGACAGGGAACGGCTACACCTTC.

The chain uses TRBV27 and TRBJ2-7; D remains ambiguous. The CDR3 totals 13 residues. Deletions cut 5 bases from V and 4 bases from J, with 12 bases between. Germline loops: CDR1 MNHEY, CDR2 SMNVEV (reference sequence). CDR3 residues: CASSREDGYEQYF. CDR3 coding DNA: TGTGCCAGCAGTCGAGAGGACGGGTACGAGCAGTACTTC.

The chain recombines TRBV9 with TRBJ1-4, with unresolved D. Looked up from germline, CDR1 is SGDLS and CDR2 is YYNGEE. The V end was cut by 1 base, the J end by 0 bases, with 13 bases between. This CDR3 has 17 amino acids. The CDR3 spells CASSVRGPPPTNEKLFF. Written as DNA, the CDR3 is TGTGCCAGCAGCGTACGAGGGCCACCCCCAACTAATGAAAAACTGTTTTTT.

The genes are TRBV29-1 and TRBJ2-5; 12 bases align to TRBD2. The J call may be in error: the DNA end matches TRBJ2-7 better. Looked up from germline, CDR1 is SQVTM and CDR2 is ANQGSEA. The CDR3 has 16 amino acids. The CDR3 region is CSVGRLAGEGPYEQYF. CDR3 bases: TGCAGCGTTGGGAGACTAGCGGGAGAGGGACCGTACGAGCAGTACTTC.

The J gene is TRBJ2-2, the V gene TRBV29-1, with 7 bases matching TRBD1. V shed 7 bases and J 0 bases; nucleotides not matched to a gene: 14. The CDR3 sequence is 17 residues long. CDR1 and CDR2 from the germline V gene are SQVTM and ANQGSEA. This chain's CDR3 is CSAAGSQGSANTGELFF. The CDR3 DNA follows: TGCAGCGCTGCAGGGTCACAGGGGAGCGCGAACACCGGGGAGCTGTTTTTT.

The chain couples TRBV29-1 to TRBJ2-3; 11 bases are shared with TRBD2. Trimming removed 1 base from V and 3 bases from J; junction bases left unmatched: 6. There are 16 residues in the CDR3. Germline values: CDR1 SQVTM, CDR2 ANQGSEA. The DNA for the CDR3 is TGCAGCGTTGAAGGTGGGACTAGCGGAGGGACAGATACGCAGTATTTT. This codes for CSVEGGTSGGTDTQYF.

The chain couples TRBV29-1 to TRBJ2-5; D perhaps matches TRBD2 (5 bases). There are 13 residues in the CDR3. Germline CDR1 is SQVTM and CDR2 is ANQGSEA. The ends were cut back, 4 bases at V and 5 bases at J, with 14 bases in the middle. CDR3 nucleotides: TGCAGCGTTGGAGCGGTTCTAGCCGAGACCCAGTACTTC. Amino acids: CSVGAVLAETQYF.

This clonotype was counted only a few times. This rearrangement joins TRBV20-1 to TRBJ1-2; D may be TRBD1 (6 bases). This CDR3 region has 13 residues. V lost 3 bases and J lost 3, with 11 bases in between. CDR1 and CDR2 (germline): DFQATT, SNEGSKA (reference sequence). The CDR3 DNA reads TGCAGTGCTAGGGGGACATCTTACTATGGCTACACCTTC. This translates into CSARGTSYYGYTF.

In its sample, this clonotype was seen once. The chain links TRBV7-6 to TRBJ2-3, with 9 bases aligning to TRBD2. The CDR3 contains 16 residues. Germline CDR1 is SGHVS and CDR2 is FNYEAQ. V lost 5 bases and J lost 2; bases outside the gene matches: 8. CDR3 region: CASSPILAGYTDTQYF. In DNA form, the CDR3 reads TGTGCCAGCAGCCCCATCCTAGCGGGGTACACAGATACGCAGTATTTT.

This chain connects TRBV29-1 to TRBJ2-1; D might be TRBD1 or TRBD2, each matching 5 bases. Trimming shortened V by 7 bases and J by 5 bases, and 15 bases separated the two germline ends. The germline CDR1 and CDR2 sequences are SQVTM and ANQGSEA. The CDR3 has 13 amino acids. CDR3 sequence (DNA): TGCAGCGCAGGGCGGGTGGGTAACAATGAGCAGTTCTTC. Translation gives CSAGRVGNNEQFF.

The CDR3 DNA sequence: TGTGCCAGCAGCCAGATCGGAGGCGCGCCCTTTTCTGAGCAGTTCTTC. Translated: CASSQIGGAPFSEQFF. The rearrangement links TRBV7-2 to TRBJ2-1; a weak D match, TRBD2 (5 bases). The germline V gene encodes CDR1 SGHTA and CDR2 FQGNSA. V was shortened by 5 bases and J by 9 bases, with 23 bases between the two germline ends. There are 16 residues in the CDR3.

The DNA of the CDR3 is TGCGCCAGCAGCCAAGATATCTCACTACAGGGAACCGAGACCCAGTACTTC. This translates into CASSQDISLQGTETQYF. This sequence joins TRBV4-1 and TRBJ2-5; possible D gene TRBD1, 6 bases. Germline V lookup: CDR1 MGHRA, CDR2 YSYEKL. The V gene lost 0 bases and the J gene lost 5 bases, with 19 bases spanning the gap. The CDR3 is made up of 17 amino acids.